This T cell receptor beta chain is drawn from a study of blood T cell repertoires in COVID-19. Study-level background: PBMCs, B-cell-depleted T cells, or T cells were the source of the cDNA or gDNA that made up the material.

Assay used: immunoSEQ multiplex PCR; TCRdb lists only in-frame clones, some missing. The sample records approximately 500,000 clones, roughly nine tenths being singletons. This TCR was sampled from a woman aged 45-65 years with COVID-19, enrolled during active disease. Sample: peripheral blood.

CDR3 residues: CASSDSQGAFYEKLFF. CDR3 DNA sequence: TGTGCCAGCAGTGATTCGCAGGGGGCATTCTATGAAAAACTGTTTTTT. The chain is built from TRBV2 and TRBJ1-4; 8 nucleotides align to TRBD1. Germline V gene data show CDR1 as SNHLY and CDR2 as FYNNEI. The CDR3 is 16 amino acids. J was trimmed by 6 bases and V by 3 bases; bases with no gene match: 9.